The 21 T cell receptor beta chains reported below all come from one sample, sequenced in a study of T cells in Graves' hyperthyroidism and ophthalmopathy. RNA transcripts gave rise to amplified TCR beta CDR3 regions. The study used the HTBI primer set for a first-round RT-PCR of the TCR CDR3. TCRdb re-analysed the multiplex PCR reads in MiXCR, keeping a single row per CDR3 protein. The table has over 500,000 distinct CDR3 sequences, more than 15% seen once. Sequencing input: blood. These receptors were collected from a woman aged 30 to 39 with Graves' ophthalmopathy.

The rearrangement links TRBV12-3 or TRBV12-4 to TRBJ1-6; no reliable D call. This CDR3 spans 13 amino acids. V lost 5 bases, J lost 7 bases, and 9 bases lay in between. The CDR3 loop is CASSVSFNSPLHF. CDR3 nucleotide sequence: TGTGCCAGCAGTGTCTCGTTCAATTCACCCCTCCACTTT.

The chain joins TRBV7-9 to TRBJ2-5, with 12 bases that match TRBD2. Looked up from germline, CDR1 is SEHNR and CDR2 is FQNEAQ (reference sequence). There are 13 residues in the CDR3. V trimming: 5 bases; J trimming: 10 bases; junction bases outside the gene matches: 5. In DNA form, the CDR3 reads TGTGCCAGCAGCCACGGGGGACTAGCGGGCCAGTACTTC. Protein sequence: CASSHGGLAGQYF.

This clonotype was counted a few times. This chain connects TRBV28 to TRBJ2-3; no reliable D call. The germline gives CDR1 MDHEN, CDR2 SYDVKM. This CDR3 contains 14 residues. Trimming removed 3 bases at V and 3 bases at J, with 10 bases between. The CDR3 region is CASSLKTRTDTQYF. The CDR3 coding sequence is TGTGCCAGCAGTTTGAAGACAAGAACAGATACGCAGTATTTT.

The chain uses TRBV11-2 and TRBJ2-1; D ambiguous. The CDR3 runs to 14 residues. Germline CDR1 reads SGHAT; CDR2 reads FQNNGV. Between the trimmed V and J ends, which lost 5 bases and 5 bases, there was a span of 13 bases. The CDR3 DNA follows: TGTGCCAGCAGCGTTGGCAGGTTCCACAATGAGCAGTTCTTC. It yields the protein CASSVGRFHNEQFF.

The chain carries TRBV10-3 and TRBJ2-1; D gene unclear. CDR1 and CDR2 (germline): ENHRY, SYGVKD. Trimming removed 2 bases at V and 0 bases at J, with 8 bases between. The CDR3 contains 15 residues. The CDR3 reads CAISERPSSYNEQFF. DNA of the CDR3: TGTGCCATCAGTGAGCGTCCGAGCTCCTACAATGAGCAGTTCTTC.

This clonotype was seen at least ten times. V and J are TRBV7-9 and TRBJ2-3; possible D gene TRBD2, 6 bases. The CDR3 consists of 16 residues. The germline gives CDR1 SEHNR, CDR2 FQNEAQ (reference sequence). V was clipped by 4 bases and J by 2 bases, with 16 bases between them. The CDR3 protein is CASSWRASANTDTQYF. CDR3 coding DNA: TGTGCCAGCAGCTGGAGGGCTAGCGCGAACACAGATACGCAGTATTTT.

In this sample, this clonotype turned up many times. The genes are TRBV28 and TRBJ1-1; weak D call: TRBD1 (6 bases). CDR1 MDHEN and CDR2 SYDVKM come from the germline V gene. The ends were cut back, 1 base at V and 10 bases at J, with 7 bases in the middle. The CDR3 sequence is 11 residues long. CDR3 DNA: TGTGCCAGCAGTTTATCGGGGGCAGCTTTCTTT. Its translation is CASSLSGAAFF.

This clonotype was detected ten times or more. The chain joins TRBV5-1 to TRBJ2-1, with 9 bases that match TRBD2. The J segment lost 5 bases and the V segment lost 4 bases, leaving 10 bases of the junction unmatched. Germline-derived CDR1 and CDR2 are SGHRS and YFSETQ. This CDR3 is 16 amino acids long. CDR3 DNA: TGCGCCAGCAGCGCCGGCCTAGCGGGATATAACAATGAGCAGTTCTTC. It specifies CASSAGLAGYNNEQFF. The complete variable domain, with remaining parts taken from reference TRBV5-1 and TRBJ2-1, reads KAGVTQTPRYLIKTRGQQVTLSCSPISGHRSVSWYQQTPGQGLQFLFEYFSETQRNKGNFPGRFSGRQFSNSRSEMNVSTLELGDSALYLCASSAGLAGYNNEQFFGPGTRLTVL.

This clonotype occurred many times. The chain is built from TRBV5-8 and TRBJ1-1; the match to TRBD1 covers 7 bases. The trim removed 5 bases at V and 4 bases at J, leaving 14 bases unmatched. Germline loops: CDR1 SGHTS, CDR2 YDEGEE. The CDR3 runs to 16 residues. CDR3 protein: CASSSGQMPRSTEAFF. CDR3 bases: TGTGCCAGCAGTTCGGGACAGATGCCTAGGAGCACTGAAGCTTTCTTT.

The J gene is TRBJ2-7, the V gene TRBV11-2; D is perhaps TRBD1 (6 bases). Germline CDR1 and CDR2: SGHAT and FQNNGV. The CDR3 loop spans 16 amino acids. The germline V and J ends were trimmed by 0 bases and 5 bases, with 17 bases remaining between them. The CDR3 loop reads CASSLDFNTGKHEQYF. DNA of the CDR3: TGTGCCAGCAGCTTAGATTTCAACACAGGGAAGCACGAGCAGTACTTC.

This clonotype was seen repeatedly, ten times or more. V usage is TRBV7-2 and J usage is TRBJ2-7, with TRBD2 matching over 7 bases. CDR1 is SGHTA, CDR2 FQGNSA, per germline. Trimming cost V 3 bases and J 2 bases; bases outside gene matches: 7. This CDR3 contains 15 residues. The CDR3 loop reads CASSFAAGEAYEQYF. CDR3 sequence (DNA): TGTGCCAGCAGCTTTGCCGCGGGAGAGGCCTACGAGCAGTACTTC.

The genes are TRBV9 and TRBJ2-1; TRBD2 agrees at 12 bases. The ends lost 4 bases at V and 8 bases at J; junction bases unmatched: 7. The V gene's germline CDR1 is SGDLS and CDR2 YYNGEE. The CDR3 loop spans 15 amino acids. CDR3 nucleotides: TGTGCCAGCAGCTCAGGACTAGCGGGAAGCGATGAGCAGTTCTTC. Translated: CASSSGLAGSDEQFF.

The rearrangement joins TRBV20-1 to TRBJ1-2; D unclear. Trimming cost V 5 bases and J 4 bases, with 17 bases left between them. The CDR3 sequence is 14 residues long. CDR1 is DFQATT, CDR2 SNEGSKA, per germline (reference sequence). CDR3 loop: CSARTVHGLYGYTF. The CDR3 region has the DNA TGCAGTGCTCGAACGGTCCATGGCCTCTATGGCTACACCTTC.

This clonotype was detected ten times or more. The chain combines TRBV28 with TRBJ2-5, with D possibly TRBD1 on 5 matching bases. The V end was cut by 5 bases, the J end by 7 bases, with 20 bases between. Germline V gene sequence: CDR1 MDHEN, CDR2 SYDVKM. The CDR3 contains 15 residues. The CDR3 reads CASSPRTPSRLTQYF. In DNA form, the CDR3 reads TGTGCCAGCAGTCCCCGGACACCATCAAGGCTGACCCAGTACTTC.

The sample holds many counts of this clonotype. The chain joins TRBV6-1 to TRBJ1-1, with D unresolved. V was trimmed by 6 bases and J by 4 bases, leaving 21 bases between them. Per the germline V gene, CDR1 is MNHNS and CDR2 is SASEGT. This CDR3 comprises 16 residues. DNA for the CDR3: TGTGCCAGCAGCCTAGGACCGGGGAGTGGTGTCACTGAAGCTTTCTTT. Its protein product is CASSLGPGSGVTEAFF.

As to this clonotype: Possible read error: a much larger clone is one base away. The DNA of the CDR3 is TGCAGTGCTAGTACGACAGGGGCTAGCGAGCAGTTCTTC. The encoded protein is CSASTTGASEQFF. The chain recombines TRBV20-1 with TRBJ2-1; 8 bases map to TRBD1. The CDR3 length is 13 residues. The ends lost 3 bases at V and 10 bases at J; junction bases unmatched: 8. CDR1 DFQATT and CDR2 SNEGSKA come from the germline V gene (reference sequence).

This rearrangement joins TRBV28 to TRBJ2-6; TRBD1 matches at 7 bases. The CDR3 sequence is 17 residues long. The germline gives CDR1 MDHEN, CDR2 SYDVKM. With V trimmed by 6 bases and J by 0 bases, 8 bases remained unmatched. As DNA, the CDR3 is TGTGCCAGCAGAATGGGACAGCGTGCCTCTGGGGCCAACGTCCTGACTTTC. Protein sequence: CASRMGQRASGANVLTF.

This clonotype was seen many times. J is TRBJ2-1 and V is TRBV29-1; TRBD2 matches at 8 bases. Germline loops: CDR1 SQVTM, CDR2 ANQGSEA. This CDR3 is built from 15 residues. Unmatched junction bases numbered 13, after V lost 5 bases and J lost 7 bases. The CDR3 region is CSVLPDSGIGNEQFF. The CDR3 coding sequence is TGCAGCGTTCTGCCGGATAGCGGGATAGGGAATGAGCAGTTCTTC.

As regards this clonotype: The germline gene is not matched at one end of the junction; a read error may be the cause. This chain uses TRBV24-1 with TRBJ2-1, with no clear D. The CDR3 length is 16 residues. Germline V gene sequence: CDR1 KGHDR, CDR2 SFDVKD. The CDR3 coding sequence is TGTGCCATCAGTGATTTCGGCGATAGCTCCTACAATGAGCAGTTCTTC. This codes for CAISDFGDSSYNEQFF.

As to this clonotype: With a much larger clone just one base away, this may be a read error. The chain links TRBV20-1 to TRBJ1-5; 7 positions match TRBD1. This CDR3 has 14 amino acids. Per the germline V gene, CDR1 is DFQATT and CDR2 is SNEGSKA (reference sequence). The CDR3 is CSGGQWSSDQPQHF. CDR3 bases: TGCAGTGGGGGACAGTGGAGTAGCGATCAGCCCCAGCATTTT.

The sample holds many counts of this clonotype. The V gene is TRBV20-1, the J gene TRBJ1-1; unclear D gene. Germline V gives CDR1 DFQATT, CDR2 SNEGSKA (reference sequence). The V end was cut by 3 bases, the J end by 1 base, with 18 bases between. This CDR3 has 16 residues. The CDR3 protein is CSARAVGESANTEAFF. The DNA of the CDR3 is TGCAGTGCTAGGGCGGTTGGAGAGTCGGCGAACACTGAAGCTTTCTTT.